This T cell receptor beta chain was documented in a study of monozygotic twins with cystic fibrosis. Findings and caveats of the study: Co-twins had the most similar V usage for 13 of 16 pairs, J for 8. Age, concordance and disease severity did not associate with shared CDR3 numbers.

Details on this clone: Its matching antigen is unknown.

This CDR3 is built from 17 residues. V lost 2 bases to trimming and J lost 4 bases; unmatched junction nucleotides: 11. Germline lookup yields CDR1 MDHEN and CDR2 SYDVKM. Sequencing used immunoSEQ multiplex PCR; TCRdb keeps in-frame clones, though not all of them. The sample has some 20,000 clones, 95% to 98% seen once; the top ten hold under 2.5%. This receptor was taken from a young woman with cystic fibrosis. V and J are TRBV28 and TRBJ1-2, with 9 bases fitting TRBD1. Sample: blood. The CDR3 region is CASSLGGTGRFSYGYTF. CDR3 sequence (DNA): TGTGCCAGCAGTTTAGGGGGGACAGGGCGGTTTAGCTATGGCTACACCTTC.